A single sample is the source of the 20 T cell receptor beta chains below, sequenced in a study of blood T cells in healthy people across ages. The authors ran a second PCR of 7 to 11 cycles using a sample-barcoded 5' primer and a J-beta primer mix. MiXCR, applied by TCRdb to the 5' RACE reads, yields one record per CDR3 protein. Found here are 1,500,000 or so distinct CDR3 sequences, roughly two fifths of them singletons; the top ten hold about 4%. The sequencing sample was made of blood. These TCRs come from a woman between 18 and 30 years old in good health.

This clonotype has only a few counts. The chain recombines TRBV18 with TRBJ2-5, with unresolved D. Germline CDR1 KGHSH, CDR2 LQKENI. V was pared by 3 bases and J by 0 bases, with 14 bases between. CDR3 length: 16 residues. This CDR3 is CASSPSKRPYQETQYF. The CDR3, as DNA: TGTGCCAGCTCACCGAGCAAGCGACCATACCAAGAGACCCAGTACTTC.

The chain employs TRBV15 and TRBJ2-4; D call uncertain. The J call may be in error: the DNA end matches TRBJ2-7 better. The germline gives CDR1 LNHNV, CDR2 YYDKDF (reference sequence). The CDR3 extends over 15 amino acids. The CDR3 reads CATSREQSSTYEQYF. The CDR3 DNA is TGTGCCACCAGCAGAGAGCAGAGTTCAACCTACGAGCAGTACTTC.

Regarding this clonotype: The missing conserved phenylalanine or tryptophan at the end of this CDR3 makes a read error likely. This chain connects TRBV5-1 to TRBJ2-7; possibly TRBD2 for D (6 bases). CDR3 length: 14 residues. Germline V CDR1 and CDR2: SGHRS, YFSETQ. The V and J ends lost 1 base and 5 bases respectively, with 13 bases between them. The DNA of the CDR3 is TGCGCCAGCAGCTTGCGGTCAGGGAGGAACGAGCAGTACATC. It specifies CASSLRSGRNEQYI.

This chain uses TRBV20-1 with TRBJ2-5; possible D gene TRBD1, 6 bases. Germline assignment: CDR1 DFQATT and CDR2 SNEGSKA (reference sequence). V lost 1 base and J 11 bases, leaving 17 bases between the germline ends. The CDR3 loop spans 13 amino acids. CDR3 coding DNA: TGCAGTGCTAGAGTTAGTACAGGGAATGAGCAGTACTTC. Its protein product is CSARVSTGNEQYF.

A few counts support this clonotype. The CDR3: CSARRGPGELFF. CDR3 nucleotides: TGCAGTGCTAGACGAGGCCCGGGTGAGCTGTTTTTT. The chain links TRBV20-1 to TRBJ2-2; D ambiguous. Trimming pared 2 bases from V and 11 bases from J, leaving 12 bases between. The CDR3 extends over 12 amino acids. Per the germline V gene, CDR1 is DFQATT and CDR2 is SNEGSKA (reference sequence).

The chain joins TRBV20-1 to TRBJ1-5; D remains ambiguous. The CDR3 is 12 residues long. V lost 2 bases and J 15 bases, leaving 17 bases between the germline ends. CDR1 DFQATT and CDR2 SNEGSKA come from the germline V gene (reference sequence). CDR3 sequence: CSARSRTLTRHF. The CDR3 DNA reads TGCAGTGCTAGATCGCGGACTTTAACCCGGCATTTT.

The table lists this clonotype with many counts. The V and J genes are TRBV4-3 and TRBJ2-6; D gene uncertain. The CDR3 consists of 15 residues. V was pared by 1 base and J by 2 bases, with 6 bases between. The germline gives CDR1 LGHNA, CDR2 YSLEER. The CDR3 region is CASSQAPPGANVLTF. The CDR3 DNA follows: TGCGCCAGCAGCCAAGCCCCCCCTGGGGCCAACGTCCTGACTTTC.

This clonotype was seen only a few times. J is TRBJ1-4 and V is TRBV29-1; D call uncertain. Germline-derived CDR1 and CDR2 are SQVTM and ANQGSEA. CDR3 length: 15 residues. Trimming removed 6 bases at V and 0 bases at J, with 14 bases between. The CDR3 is CSVGRAGSTNEKLFF. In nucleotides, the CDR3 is TGCAGCGTCGGGAGGGCAGGCTCAACTAATGAAAAACTGTTTTTT.

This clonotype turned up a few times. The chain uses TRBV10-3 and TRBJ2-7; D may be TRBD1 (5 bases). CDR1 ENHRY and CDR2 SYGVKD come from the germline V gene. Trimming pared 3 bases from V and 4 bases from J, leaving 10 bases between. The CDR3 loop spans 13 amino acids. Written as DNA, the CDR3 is TGTGCCATCAGTGAAGACAGTACTTACGAGCAGTACTTC. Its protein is CAISEDSTYEQYF.

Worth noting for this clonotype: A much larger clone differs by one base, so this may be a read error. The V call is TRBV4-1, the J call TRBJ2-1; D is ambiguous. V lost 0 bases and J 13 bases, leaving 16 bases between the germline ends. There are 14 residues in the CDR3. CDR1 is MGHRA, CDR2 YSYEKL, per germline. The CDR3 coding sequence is TGCGCCAGCAGCCAAGATCCCGGGCAAGAGACCCAGTTCTTC. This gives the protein CASSQDPGQETQFF.

The CDR3 nucleotides are TGTGCCAGCAGTCACCTACAGGGGAGGAACATTCAGTACTTC. Residues: CASSHLQGRNIQYF. V is TRBV28 and J is TRBJ2-4; D perhaps matches TRBD1 (7 bases). Germline V lookup: CDR1 MDHEN, CDR2 SYDVKM. The CDR3 is made up of 14 amino acids. Trimming removed 5 bases from V and 7 bases from J, with 15 bases in between.

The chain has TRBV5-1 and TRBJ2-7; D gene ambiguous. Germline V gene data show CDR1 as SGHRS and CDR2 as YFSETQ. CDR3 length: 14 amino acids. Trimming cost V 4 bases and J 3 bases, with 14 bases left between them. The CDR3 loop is CASSIHLQYYEQYF. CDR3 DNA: TGCGCCAGCAGCATCCACCTTCAATACTACGAGCAGTACTTC.

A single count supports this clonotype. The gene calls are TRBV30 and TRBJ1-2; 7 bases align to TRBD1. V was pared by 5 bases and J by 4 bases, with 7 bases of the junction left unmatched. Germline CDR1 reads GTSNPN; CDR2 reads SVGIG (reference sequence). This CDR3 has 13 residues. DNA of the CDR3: TGTGCCTGGGACCCCGGGACAGTCTATGGCTACACCTTC. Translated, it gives CAWDPGTVYGYTF.

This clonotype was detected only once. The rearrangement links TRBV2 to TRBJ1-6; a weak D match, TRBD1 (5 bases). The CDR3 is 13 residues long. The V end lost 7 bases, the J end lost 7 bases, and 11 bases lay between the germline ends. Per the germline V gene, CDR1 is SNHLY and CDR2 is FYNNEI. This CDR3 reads CASKDRLNSPLHF. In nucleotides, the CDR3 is TGTGCCAGCAAAGACAGACTCAATTCACCCCTCCACTTT. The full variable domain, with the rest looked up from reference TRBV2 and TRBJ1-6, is EPEVTQTPSHQVTQMGQEVILRCVPISNHLYFYWYRQILGQKVEFLVSFYNNEISEKSEIFDDQFSVERPDGSNFTLKIRSTKLEDSAMYFCASKDRLNSPLHFGNGTRLTVT.

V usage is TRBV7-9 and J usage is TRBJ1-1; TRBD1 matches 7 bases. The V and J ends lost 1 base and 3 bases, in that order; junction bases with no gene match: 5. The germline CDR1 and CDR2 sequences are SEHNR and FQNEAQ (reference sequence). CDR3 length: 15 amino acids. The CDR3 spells CASSLGSRGDTEAFF. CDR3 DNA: TGTGCCAGCAGCTTAGGCAGCAGGGGGGACACTGAAGCTTTCTTT.

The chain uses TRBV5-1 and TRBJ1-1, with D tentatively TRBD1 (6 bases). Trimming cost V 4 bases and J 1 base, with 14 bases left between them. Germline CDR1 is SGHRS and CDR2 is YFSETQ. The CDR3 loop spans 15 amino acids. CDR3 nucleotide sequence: TGCGCCAGCAGCGTGGGGGCTTCGGGGAACACTGAAGCTTTCTTT. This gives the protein CASSVGASGNTEAFF.

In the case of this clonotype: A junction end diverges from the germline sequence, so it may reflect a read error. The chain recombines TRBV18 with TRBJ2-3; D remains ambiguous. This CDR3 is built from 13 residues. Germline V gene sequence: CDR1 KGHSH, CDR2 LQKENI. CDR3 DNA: TGTGCCAGCTCCCAAAAACCCCCAGACACGCAGTATTTT. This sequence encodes CASSQKPPDTQYF.

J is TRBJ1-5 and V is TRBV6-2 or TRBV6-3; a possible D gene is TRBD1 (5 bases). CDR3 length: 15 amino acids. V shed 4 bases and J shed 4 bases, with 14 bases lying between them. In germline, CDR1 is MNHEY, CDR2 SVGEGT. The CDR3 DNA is TGTGCCAGCAGTTTTCCGGCAGGGTTTAATCAGCCCCAGCATTTT. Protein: CASSFPAGFNQPQHF.

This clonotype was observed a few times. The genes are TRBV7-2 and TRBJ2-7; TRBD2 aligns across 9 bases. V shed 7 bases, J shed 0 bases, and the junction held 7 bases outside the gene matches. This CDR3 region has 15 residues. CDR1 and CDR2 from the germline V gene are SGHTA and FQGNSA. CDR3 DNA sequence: TGTGCCAGCACCCGATCTAGCGGGACCTCCTACGAGCAGTACTTC. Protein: CASTRSSGTSYEQYF. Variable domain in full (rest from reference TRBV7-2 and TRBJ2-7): GAGVSQSPSNKVTEKGKDVELRCDPISGHTALYWYRQSLGQGLEFLIYFQGNSAPDKSGLPSDRFSAERTGGSVSTLTIQRTQQEDSAVYLCASTRSSGTSYEQYFGPGTRLTVT.

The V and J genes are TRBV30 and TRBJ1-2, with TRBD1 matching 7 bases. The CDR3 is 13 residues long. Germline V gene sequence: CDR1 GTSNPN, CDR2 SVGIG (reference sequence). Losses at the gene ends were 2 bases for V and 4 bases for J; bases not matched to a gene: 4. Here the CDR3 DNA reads TGTGCCTGGAGTCGACAGGGCAGCTATGGCTACACCTTC. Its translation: CAWSRQGSYGYTF.